Listed below are T cell receptor beta chains from one sample, sequenced in a study of blood T cell repertoires in COVID-19. Sequencing used immunoSEQ multiplex PCR; TCRdb keeps in-frame clones, though not all of them. The repertoire holds 130,000 to 150,000 clones, about 87% seen once, with around 11% in the top ten. Sequences were obtained from PBMCs or T cells enriched from blood (not recorded which). The receptors shown here come from a man between 60 and 70 years old who had recovered from COVID-19. Both conserved end residues are part of each CDR3. D genes are given only for firm matches.

V gene: TRBV24-1
D gene: TRBD1
CDR3 length: 15
CDR3 protein: CATGVGTGGRETQYF

V gene: TRBV10-2
D gene: -
CDR3 length: 14
CDR3 protein: CASTQRGIPYEQYF

V gene: TRBV4-2
D gene: -
CDR3 length: 17
CDR3 protein: CASGRTNGSLGTGELFF

V gene: TRBV5-1
D gene: -
CDR3 length: 13
CDR3 protein: CASSLSLDQPQHF

V gene: TRBV29-1
D gene: TRBD1
CDR3 length: 14
CDR3 protein: CSVERLTGGSEQYF

V gene: TRBV28
D gene: TRBD2
CDR3 length: 14
CDR3 protein: CASTTGGSSYEQYF

V gene: TRBV5-6
D gene: -
CDR3 length: 16
CDR3 protein: CASSLNVGGRDYGYTF

V gene: TRBV10-3
D gene: TRBD1
CDR3 length: 12
CDR3 protein: CATETGTGDAFF

V gene: TRBV5-1
D gene: -
CDR3 length: 13
CDR3 protein: CASSSQGNTEAFF

V gene: TRBV4-1
D gene: -
CDR3 length: 14
CDR3 protein: CASSERQNQQPQHF

V gene: TRBV3-1/TRBV3-2
D gene: -
CDR3 length: 13
CDR3 protein: CASSRTPNQPQHF

V gene: TRBV11-1
D gene: -
CDR3 length: 15
CDR3 protein: CASSFDRATNEKLFF

V gene: TRBV18
D gene: TRBD1
CDR3 length: 13
CDR3 protein: CASFRDRLYGYTF

V gene: TRBV2
D gene: -
CDR3 length: 13
CDR3 protein: CASSAQVHTEAFF

V gene: TRBV29-1
D gene: -
CDR3 length: 15
CDR3 protein: CSVSGSGKSTYEQYF

V gene: TRBV20-1
D gene: -
CDR3 length: 15
CDR3 protein: CSASLRGGTDSPLHF

V gene: TRBV4-1
D gene: TRBD1
CDR3 length: 14
CDR3 protein: CASSPGTGDQKLFF

V gene: TRBV10-1
D gene: TRBD2
CDR3 length: 14
CDR3 protein: CASSSGSAHNEQFF

V gene: TRBV12-3/TRBV12-4
D gene: TRBD2
CDR3 length: 13
CDR3 protein: CASRPTSVNEQFF

V gene: TRBV2
D gene: TRBD1
CDR3 length: 11
CDR3 protein: CARGTGNGYTF

V gene: TRBV7-9
D gene: -
CDR3 length: 16
CDR3 protein: CASSLGRQAVNYGYTF

V gene: TRBV6-2/TRBV6-3
D gene: -
CDR3 length: 17
CDR3 protein: CASSYPRERNRTETQYF

V gene: TRBV4-1
D gene: -
CDR3 length: 15
CDR3 protein: CASSQERAAQETQYF

V gene: TRBV2
D gene: -
CDR3 length: 16
CDR3 protein: CASSGSVLSSYNEQFF

V gene: TRBV5-5
D gene: -
CDR3 length: 15
CDR3 protein: CASSLAGHHTGELFF

V gene: TRBV19
D gene: TRBD2
CDR3 length: 15
CDR3 protein: CASRPYRGDTGELFF

V gene: TRBV6-5
D gene: -
CDR3 length: 12
CDR3 protein: CASSNTGYEQFF